Each of the 18 T cell receptor beta chains below was sequenced from the same sample in a study of blood T cell repertoires in COVID-19. The data were produced by immunoSEQ multiplex PCR, yet TCRdb's version contains in-frame clones alone and is incomplete. The table lists 110,000 to 150,000 clones, roughly 91% of them singletons, with around 3% in the top ten. Material: peripheral blood. These receptors all come from a man aged 55-75 years with active or convalescent COVID-19.

The chain employs TRBV5-1 and TRBJ2-1, with D unclear. Trimming took off 0 bases at V and 2 bases at J, with 6 bases between the two ends. This CDR3 comprises 14 residues. CDR1 and CDR2 from the germline V gene are SGHRS and YFSETQ. The CDR3 sequence is CASSLDLPYNEQFF. CDR3 coding DNA: TGCGCCAGCAGCTTGGACCTACCCTACAATGAGCAGTTCTTC.

This CDR3 reads CASSPSQGGSTDTQYF. CDR3 DNA: TGTGCCAGCAGCCCGTCCCAGGGGGGATCCACAGATACGCAGTATTTT. The V and J genes are TRBV7-3 and TRBJ2-3, with D possibly matching TRBD1 (7 bases). The V gene's germline CDR1 is SGHTA and CDR2 FQGTGA. The CDR3 has 16 residues. V lost 5 bases to trimming and J lost 2 bases, with 17 bases between them.

The J gene is TRBJ1-2, the V gene TRBV5-5, with a possible D match to TRBD1 (5 bases). The CDR3 extends over 15 amino acids. Germline V gives CDR1 SGHKS, CDR2 YYEKEE (reference sequence). Trimming removed 0 bases at V and 7 bases at J, with 16 bases between. The CDR3 loop reads CASSLAAGLGVGYTF. The CDR3 DNA follows: TGTGCCAGCAGCTTGGCGGCAGGGTTGGGTGTTGGCTACACCTTC.

J is TRBJ1-2 and V is TRBV7-8; possibly TRBD1 for D (6 bases). Trimming removed 5 bases at V and 4 bases at J, with 14 bases between. The CDR3 extends over 14 amino acids. The germline V gene encodes CDR1 SGHVS and CDR2 FQNEAQ. The CDR3 coding sequence is TGTGCCAGCAGCCATCGGGACACCTCCTATGGCTACACCTTC. Its protein product is CASSHRDTSYGYTF.

This clone was observed a few times. The chain carries TRBV7-2 and TRBJ2-7; 7 nucleotides line up with TRBD1. V shed 4 bases and J 1 base; nucleotides not matched to a gene: 10. Per the germline V gene, CDR1 is SGHTA and CDR2 is FQGNSA. This CDR3 has 16 amino acids. The CDR3 is CASSSDRGRRSYEQYF. CDR3 DNA sequence: TGTGCCAGCAGCTCGGATAGGGGGCGGAGGTCCTACGAGCAGTACTTC.

The J gene is TRBJ2-1, the V gene TRBV5-4; 16 bases are a match to TRBD2. V shed 4 bases and J 8 bases; nucleotides not matched to a gene: 9. Germline values: CDR1 SGHNT, CDR2 YYREEE (reference sequence). CDR3 length equals 17 residues. The CDR3 DNA reads as TGTGCCAGCAGCCCCGGGACTAGCGGGAGGGCCCGGGATGAGCAGTTCTTC. Protein product: CASSPGTSGRARDEQFF.

The rearrangement links TRBV11-2 to TRBJ2-1; 13 bases line up with TRBD2. V gave up 5 bases and J gave up 11 bases; unmatched junction bases: 12. The CDR3 extends over 16 amino acids. Germline V lookup: CDR1 SGHAT, CDR2 FQNNGV. The CDR3 DNA follows: TGTGCCAGCAGCGGAAACACGGGACTAGCGGGGCCGCAGCAGTTCTTC. It encodes CASSGNTGLAGPQQFF. Complete variable domain (other parts from reference TRBV11-2 and TRBJ2-1): EAGVAQSPRYKIIEKRQSVAFWCNPISGHATLYWYQQILGQGPKLLIQFQNNGVVDDSQLPKDRFSAERLKGVDSTLKIQPAKLEDSAVYLCASSGNTGLAGPQQFFGPGTRLTVL.

CDR3 amino acids: CASSPYPGANTGELFF. For the CDR3, the DNA is TGTGCCAGTAGTCCATATCCGGGAGCGAACACCGGGGAGCTGTTTTTT. The rearrangement uses TRBV19 and TRBJ2-2, with D perhaps TRBD2 (6 bases). The CDR3 is 16 residues long. Trimming left V 5 bases short and J 0 bases short, with 13 bases between. Germline assignment: CDR1 LNHDA and CDR2 SQIVND (reference sequence). Combining the CDR3 with reference TRBV19 and TRBJ2-2 gives the whole variable domain DGGITQSPKYLFRKEGQNVTLSCEQNLNHDAMYWYRQDPGQGLRLIYYSQIVNDFQKGDIAEGYSVSREKKESFPLTVTSAQKNPTAFYLCASSPYPGANTGELFFGEGSRLTVL.

V gene TRBV30 combines with J gene TRBJ1-2, with D perhaps TRBD1 (6 bases). The CDR3 is 13 amino acids. The ends were cut back, 3 bases at V and 2 bases at J, with 10 bases in the middle. CDR1 and CDR2 from the germline V gene are GTSNPN and SVGIG (reference sequence). DNA for the CDR3: TGTGCCTGGAGCGCCGGACAGAACTATGGCTACACCTTC. Its protein product is CAWSAGQNYGYTF.

The chain combines TRBV19 with TRBJ2-2; D is perhaps TRBD2 (6 bases). The CDR3 is 18 amino acids. V was clipped by 5 bases and J by 5 bases, with 24 bases between them. CDR1 LNHDA and CDR2 SQIVND come from the germline V gene (reference sequence). The CDR3: CASSGTRGGGDLTGELFF. CDR3 nucleotides: TGTGCCAGTAGTGGGACCCGGGGCGGCGGGGACTTGACCGGGGAGCTGTTTTTT.

Written as DNA, the CDR3 is TGTGCCAGTAGTATAGGGGAGAGCTCCTACGAGCAGTACTTC. As protein: CASSIGESSYEQYF. The gene calls are TRBV19 and TRBJ2-7, with TRBD2 as a possible D gene (5 bases). The CDR3 has 14 residues. The germline CDR1 and CDR2 sequences are LNHDA and SQIVND (reference sequence). V lost 1 base and J 0 bases, leaving 7 bases between the germline ends.

The chain combines TRBV7-6 with TRBJ2-1; 12 bases fit TRBD2. The CDR3 consists of 19 residues. J was trimmed by 4 bases and V by 1 base; bases with no gene match: 11. Germline CDR1 reads SGHVS; CDR2 reads FNYEAQ. DNA for the CDR3: TGTGCCAGCAGCTTAGGACTAGCGGGGGAAGCCTCCGTATACAATGAGCAGTTCTTC. Amino acid sequence: CASSLGLAGEASVYNEQFF.

The chain uses TRBV30 and TRBJ2-7; no firm D call. The CDR3 has 13 amino acids. Germline CDR1 reads GTSNPN; CDR2 reads SVGIG (reference sequence). The germline V and J ends were trimmed by 5 bases and 0 bases, with 11 bases remaining between them. The CDR3 DNA sequence: TGTGCCTGGGGGCTCCGAGTCTCCTACGAGCAGTACTTC. Translation gives CAWGLRVSYEQYF. Full variable domain (missing parts from reference TRBV30 and TRBJ2-7): SQTIHQWPATLVQPVGSPLSLECTVEGTSNPNLYWYRQAAGRGLQLLFYSVGIGQISSEVPQNLSASRPQDRQFILSSKKLLLSDSGFYLCAWGLRVSYEQYFGPGTRLTVT.

A note on this clone: Different DNA sequences within this sample yield the same CDR3. For the CDR3, the DNA is TGTGCCAGCAGCTTGACCAGCGGGAGGGCCTCCTACAATGAGCAGTTCTTC. Its translation is CASSLTSGRASYNEQFF. The chain uses TRBV11-2 and TRBJ2-1; 10 nucleotides align to TRBD2. This CDR3 region has 17 residues. The V segment lost 3 bases and the J segment 0 bases; nucleotides outside the gene matches: 5. The germline V gene has CDR1 SGHAT and CDR2 FQNNGV.

The chain uses TRBV6-2 or TRBV6-3 and TRBJ2-7; weak D call: TRBD1 (5 bases). The CDR3 loop spans 11 amino acids. Germline V lookup: CDR1 MNHEY, CDR2 SVGEGT. Trimming removed 3 bases from V and 9 bases from J, with 9 bases in between. The CDR3 region has the DNA TGTGCCAGCAGTTATCAGGGCCGGCAGTACTTC. As protein: CASSYQGRQYF.

V usage is TRBV30 and J usage is TRBJ2-3; D is uncertain. CDR1 and CDR2 (germline): GTSNPN, SVGIG (reference sequence). V shed 7 bases and J shed 4 bases, with 15 bases lying between them. CDR3 length: 13 amino acids. The CDR3 sequence is CAFRLGPADTQYF. DNA of the CDR3: TGTGCCTTCAGGTTAGGTCCGGCAGATACGCAGTATTTT.

The chain employs TRBV21-1 and TRBJ1-5; whether TRBD1, the table's D call, matches the DNA was not checked. TRBV21-1 is described as a pseudogene. This CDR3 is built from 14 residues. For the CDR3, the DNA is TGTGCCAGCAGACAGGAATATAGCAATCAGCCCCAGCATTTT. Its translation is CASRQEYSNQPQHF.

The chain recombines TRBV28 with TRBJ1-2; no reliable D call. Germline V gives CDR1 MDHEN, CDR2 SYDVKM. This CDR3 region has 11 residues. Trimming took 4 bases from V and 6 from J, leaving 6 bases between them. The CDR3 DNA reads TGTGCCAGCAGTTCCCGGGATGGCTACACCTTC. Its translation is CASSSRDGYTF.